One sample yielded the 2 T cell receptor beta chains listed below, sequenced in a study of cytomegalovirus exposure and HLA in healthy donors. PCR was performed using 60 Vbeta and 13 Jbeta primers. Using immunoSEQ multiplex PCR, the repertoire was profiled, and TCRdb retains in-frame clones only, with some absent. This sample carries under 200,000 clones, about four fifths of them seen once, and the ten largest clones take 6%. Material: PBMCs. The receptor source for this set is a woman aged 25 to 45 in good health and CMV-seropositive.

This chain uses TRBV10-2 with TRBJ2-1, with D maybe TRBD2 (6 bases). In germline, CDR1 is WSHSY, CDR2 SAAADI. Trimming removed 8 bases at V and 0 bases at J, with 17 bases between. The CDR3 spans 16 residues. The DNA for the CDR3 is TGCGCCAGCTGGGGGTCTAGCGCGAGCTCCTACAATGAGCAGTTCTTC. Its protein product is CASWGSSASSYNEQFF.

This clone was detected a few times. The chain joins TRBV27 to TRBJ2-3; tentatively, D is TRBD1 (6 bases). CDR1 and CDR2 (germline): MNHEY, SMNVEV (reference sequence). The germline V and J ends were trimmed by 6 bases and 0 bases, with 13 bases remaining between them. CDR3 length: 15 amino acids. In DNA form, the CDR3 reads TGTGCCAGCAGCTCTGACAGGACGAGCACAGATACGCAGTATTTT. It encodes CASSSDRTSTDTQYF.